The next 29 T cell receptor beta chains were all read from a single sample in a study of breast tumors, draining lymph nodes, adjacent tissues (dated by TCRdb to about 2016). Library preparation used multiplex PCR. This sample was sequenced with an Illumina HiSeq 2000. In-frame beta chains were kept once TCRdb had trimmed the public reads at Q25 with fastp and called clones with MiXCR. CDR3 protein duplicates are merged, each entry listing the most common genes and DNA. The sample has 250,000 or so distinct CDR3 sequences on record, roughly 31% of them singletons. The ten biggest clones cover approximately 1% of the sample. Lymph node samples were obtained from the axillary draining lymph nodes of breast cancer patients. The sample was axillary lymph node tissue. These receptor sequences come from a female donor with breast cancer. Some clones in this sample may be carry-over from other donors' samples.

This clonotype came up many times. This chain connects TRBV11-2 to TRBJ1-5, with 7 bases lining up with TRBD1. Trimming at V came to 5 bases and at J to 9 bases, leaving 10 bases not matched to a gene. This CDR3 spans 14 amino acids. Per germline, CDR1 SGHAT and CDR2 FQNNGV. CDR3 nucleotides: TGTGCCAGCAGCGAAGACAGGGCGGCTCGGCCCCAGCATTTT. Encoded protein: CASSEDRAARPQHF.

About this clonotype: A much larger clone sits a single nucleotide away, making a read error possible. V gene TRBV9 combines with J gene TRBJ1-2; a possible D gene is TRBD1 (6 bases). The CDR3 loop spans 14 amino acids. Germline V lookup: CDR1 SGDLS, CDR2 YYNGEE. CDR3: CACSGTTGKRGYTF. CDR3 in DNA: TGTGCCTGCAGCGGGACCACAGGGAAAAGAGGCTACACCTTC.

The chain recombines TRBV2 with TRBJ1-5; 7 bases are shared with TRBD1. J lost 2 bases, V lost 5 bases, and 6 bases had no gene match. CDR1 and CDR2 from the germline V gene are SNHLY and FYNNEI. This CDR3 spans 15 amino acids. CDR3 protein: CASSRQGGGNQPQHF. The DNA for the CDR3 is TGTGCCAGCAGTCGACAGGGAGGGGGCAATCAGCCCCAGCATTTT.

Worth noting for this clonotype: Mismatch with germline at one junction end may stem from a read error. V gene TRBV2 combines with J gene TRBJ1-1; D is perhaps TRBD1 (5 bases). The CDR3 loop spans 13 amino acids. Per the germline V gene, CDR1 is SNHLY and CDR2 is FYNNEI. DNA for the CDR3: TGTGCCAGCAATAGGGAGGGGAACACTGAAGCTTCCTTT. Protein: CASNREGNTEASF.

The chain combines TRBV7-9 with TRBJ2-5; weak D call: TRBD1 (5 bases). Trimming took off 6 bases at V and 3 bases at J, with 14 bases between the two ends. The germline CDR1 and CDR2 sequences are SEHNR and FQNEAQ (reference sequence). The CDR3 totals 14 residues. The CDR3, as DNA: TGTGCCAGCAGTCCCGAGACAGCTAAAGAGACCCAGTACTTC. It codes for CASSPETAKETQYF.

Worth noting for this clonotype: At one boundary the junction diverges from the germline segment, which might be a read error. The chain recombines TRBV5-5 with TRBJ2-1, with D possibly being TRBD2 (7 bases). CDR1 SGHKS and CDR2 YYEKEE come from the germline V gene (reference sequence). The CDR3 sequence is 13 residues long. CDR3 amino acids: CATLYGGGDEQFF. CDR3 nucleotides: TGCGCCACCCTATATGGCGGGGGCGATGAGCAGTTCTTC.

There are many counts of this clonotype. In DNA form, the CDR3 reads TGTGCCAGCAGCCGCGGGGGCAGGGTAGCCTACGAGCAGTACTTC. Translating gives CASSRGGRVAYEQYF. The rearrangement joins TRBV11-3 to TRBJ2-7, with D possibly matching TRBD2 (7 bases). The CDR3 length is 15 residues. Trimming shortened V by 5 bases and J by 2 bases, and 16 bases separated the two germline ends. The germline gives CDR1 SGHNT, CDR2 YENEEA.

The V call is TRBV29-1, the J call TRBJ1-3; D might be TRBD1 (6 bases). Per the germline V gene, CDR1 is SQVTM and CDR2 is ANQGSEA. This CDR3 is 12 amino acids long. Trimming stripped 8 bases from V and 1 base from J, with 9 bases between. CDR3 sequence: CSSQGSGNTIYF. The CDR3 region has the DNA TGCAGCTCACAGGGTTCTGGAAACACCATATATTTT.

This clonotype has at least ten counts. The chain uses TRBV7-6 and TRBJ1-2; TRBD1 aligns across 7 bases. From germline, CDR1 is SGHVS and CDR2 FNYEAQ. The CDR3 consists of 16 residues. V lost 5 bases to trimming and J lost 4 bases; unmatched junction nucleotides: 13. The CDR3 nucleotides read TGTGCCAGCAGCCGTGATACAGGGGCAAGTTTCTATGGCTACACCTTC. Its translation: CASSRDTGASFYGYTF.

This clonotype was seen a few times. The rearrangement links TRBV4-1 to TRBJ1-2; no definite D call. Trimming stripped 2 bases from V and 0 bases from J, with 19 bases between. In germline, CDR1 is MGHRA, CDR2 YSYEKL. The CDR3 spans 18 residues. The CDR3 protein is CASSQRRTEGNPNYGYTF. CDR3 coding DNA: TGCGCCAGCAGCCAAAGGCGAACGGAAGGAAACCCTAACTATGGCTACACCTTC.

In its sample, this clonotype was seen many times. V usage is TRBV5-1 and J usage is TRBJ2-3; 8 bases line up with TRBD2. Losses at the gene ends were 0 bases for V and 5 bases for J; bases not matched to a gene: 14. The CDR3 has 18 residues. CDR1 and CDR2 (germline): SGHRS, YFSETQ. CDR3 in DNA: TGCGCCAGCAGCTTGGAAGGAGCAAGCGGGAGTGTGGGAGATACGCAGTATTTT. Its protein product is CASSLEGASGSVGDTQYF. The full variable domain, with the rest looked up from reference TRBV5-1 and TRBJ2-3, is KAGVTQTPRYLIKTRGQQVTLSCSPISGHRSVSWYQQTPGQGLQFLFEYFSETQRNKGNFPGRFSGRQFSNSRSEMNVSTLELGDSALYLCASSLEGASGSVGDTQYFGPGTRLTVL.

This clonotype was seen many times. This chain links TRBV6-5 with TRBJ2-2; no firm D call. CDR1 is MNHEY, CDR2 SVGAGI, per germline. This CDR3 contains 13 residues. Trimming took off 6 bases at V and 5 bases at J, with 10 bases between the two ends. The CDR3 is CASRLVGTGELFF. The CDR3 DNA reads TGTGCCAGCAGGCTAGTGGGAACCGGGGAGCTGTTTTTT.

To note about this clonotype: It may be a read error: a sequence one base away is much more abundant. The chain recombines TRBV9 with TRBJ2-7, with 11 bases fitting TRBD2. From germline, CDR1 is SGDLS and CDR2 YYNGEE. The J segment lost 6 bases and the V segment lost 4 bases, leaving 12 bases of the junction unmatched. The CDR3 covers 16 residues. The CDR3 is CASSTISGRAGGEQYF. CDR3 sequence (DNA): TGTGCCAGCAGCACTATTAGCGGGAGGGCCGGGGGCGAGCAGTACTTC. The full variable domain, completed using reference TRBV9 and TRBJ2-7, is DSGVTQTPKHLITATGQRVTLRCSPRSGDLSVYWYQQSLDQGLQFLIQYYNGEERAKGNILERFSAQQFPDLHSELNLSSLELGDSALYFCASSTISGRAGGEQYFGPGTRLTVT.

This clonotype was seen only a few times. The J gene is TRBJ2-1, the V gene TRBV19, with D perhaps assigned TRBD1 or TRBD2 (5 bases each). Between the trimmed V and J ends, which lost 8 bases and 1 base, there was a span of 21 bases. The germline V gene has CDR1 LNHDA and CDR2 SQIVND (reference sequence). This CDR3 spans 17 amino acids. The CDR3 sequence: CASQMTPWGNSYNEQFF. In nucleotides, the CDR3 is TGTGCCAGTCAAATGACCCCCTGGGGGAATTCCTACAATGAGCAGTTCTTC.

This clonotype was observed many times. This CDR3 is CASSLHRNEQFF. The CDR3 coding sequence is TGTGCCAGCAGCTTACATCGGAATGAGCAGTTCTTC. The rearrangement joins TRBV7-2 to TRBJ2-1, with no clear D. The germline V gene encodes CDR1 SGHTA and CDR2 FQGNSA. Between the trimmed V and J ends, which lost 2 bases and 7 bases, there was a span of 6 bases. The CDR3 has 12 residues.

The CDR3 reads CSARIVPVPGATEAFF. CDR3 in DNA: TGCAGTGCTAGAATCGTACCAGTCCCAGGCGCCACTGAAGCTTTCTTT. The chain links TRBV20-1 to TRBJ1-1; D is uncertain. Per germline, CDR1 DFQATT and CDR2 SNEGSKA (reference sequence). V dropped 2 bases and J dropped 4 bases, with 20 bases sitting between them. This CDR3 has 16 residues.

In its sample, this clonotype was seen many times. CDR3 residues: CAWSGRRYEQYF. CDR3 sequence (DNA): TGTGCCTGGAGTGGCCGGAGGTACGAGCAGTACTTC. V and J are TRBV30 and TRBJ2-7; possible D gene TRBD2, 5 bases. Trimming left V 1 base short and J 4 bases short, with 8 bases between. The CDR3 is 12 amino acids. Germline CDR1 and CDR2: GTSNPN and SVGIG (reference sequence).

This clonotype was counted ten times or more. The chain uses TRBV11-3 and TRBJ1-4, with D maybe TRBD1 (6 bases). This CDR3 spans 16 amino acids. Trimming removed 3 bases at V and 1 base at J, with 12 bases between. Germline loops: CDR1 SGHNT, CDR2 YENEEA. Here the CDR3 reads CASSFQGSGTNEKLFF. CDR3 bases: TGTGCCAGCAGCTTTCAGGGGTCGGGAACTAATGAAAAACTGTTTTTT.

This clonotype showed up just a few times. This chain links TRBV30 with TRBJ2-3; possibly TRBD1 for D (6 bases). The CDR3 is made up of 14 amino acids. Germline-derived CDR1 and CDR2 are GTSNPN and SVGIG (reference sequence). Trimming removed 5 bases from V and 4 bases from J, with 16 bases in between. CDR3 nucleotides: TGTGCCTGGGGACCTCGCGACAGGCCAGATACGCAGTATTTT. The encoded protein is CAWGPRDRPDTQYF.

Many counts were recorded for this clonotype. This sequence joins TRBV19 and TRBJ1-4; D is possibly TRBD1 (5 bases). CDR3 size: 14 residues. V dropped 4 bases and J dropped 2 bases, with 8 bases sitting between them. Germline V CDR1 and CDR2: LNHDA, SQIVND (reference sequence). The CDR3 DNA sequence: TGTGCCAGTAGTAGGAGGGGTACTAATGAAAAACTGTTTTTT. Amino acid sequence: CASSRRGTNEKLFF. The variable domain in full, with the rest retrieved from reference TRBV19 and TRBJ1-4, is DGGITQSPKYLFRKEGQNVTLSCEQNLNHDAMYWYRQDPGQGLRLIYYSQIVNDFQKGDIAEGYSVSREKKESFPLTVTSAQKNPTAFYLCASSRRGTNEKLFFGSGTQLSVL.

This clonotype was seen at least ten times. The chain joins TRBV7-6 to TRBJ2-7, with 9 positions matching TRBD1. The V gene's germline CDR1 is SGHVS and CDR2 FNYEAQ. The CDR3 loop spans 15 amino acids. The V and J ends lost 0 bases and 5 bases, in that order; junction bases with no gene match: 5. The CDR3 loop is CASSLADRGYDEQYF. As DNA, the CDR3 is TGTGCCAGCAGCTTAGCCGACAGGGGGTACGACGAGCAGTACTTC. Combining the CDR3 with reference TRBV7-6 and TRBJ2-7 gives the whole variable domain GAGVSQSPRYKVTKRGQDVALRCDPISGHVSLYWYRQALGQGPEFLTYFNYEAQQDKSGLPNDRFSAERPEGSISTLTIQRTEQRDSAMYRCASSLADRGYDEQYFGPGTRLTVT.

This clonotype was counted a few times. The V and J genes are TRBV30 and TRBJ2-7, with 7 positions matching TRBD2. Unmatched junction bases numbered 22, after V lost 2 bases and J lost 9 bases. The CDR3 length is 17 residues. Germline assignment: CDR1 GTSNPN and CDR2 SVGIG (reference sequence). The CDR3 coding sequence is TGTGCCTGGAGTCCCCCCTGGACCTGGGACCCGGGGGAGGGGCAGTACTTC. It is translated as CAWSPPWTWDPGEGQYF. Together with reference TRBV30 and TRBJ2-7, the CDR3 gives the full variable domain: SQTIHQWPATLVQPVGSPLSLECTVEGTSNPNLYWYRQAAGRGLQLLFYSVGIGQISSEVPQNLSASRPQDRQFILSSKKLLLSDSGFYLCAWSPPWTWDPGEGQYFGPGTRLTVT.

The V gene is TRBV7-9, the J gene TRBJ1-1; D is uncertain. The CDR3 extends over 11 amino acids. The V gene lost 5 bases and the J gene lost 11 bases, with 12 bases spanning the gap. Germline lookup yields CDR1 SEHNR and CDR2 FQNEAQ (reference sequence). The CDR3 protein is CASSPSYAAFF. In DNA form, the CDR3 reads TGTGCCAGCAGCCCGTCGTACGCGGCTTTCTTT.

Concerning this clonotype: This may stem from a read error, because a much larger clone lies one nucleotide away. This chain joins TRBV5-6 and TRBJ2-7; the D gene is possibly TRBD2 (6 bases). Per the germline V gene, CDR1 is SGHDT and CDR2 is YYEEEE. This CDR3 has 15 residues. V lost 4 bases, J lost 7 bases, and 21 bases lay in between. The chain's CDR3 is CASSTGASRSWEQYF. The CDR3 nucleotides are TGTGCCAGCAGCACGGGAGCTAGCAGGAGTTGGGAGCAGTACTTC.

At least ten counts were recorded for this clonotype. The chain uses TRBV11-2 and TRBJ2-5; TRBD2 aligns across 9 bases. The CDR3 has 18 amino acids. Germline lookup yields CDR1 SGHAT and CDR2 FQNNGV. Trimming cost V 5 bases and J 7 bases; bases outside gene matches: 20. Here the CDR3 DNA reads TGTGCCAGCAGCCAGCCAGTCGGATCTAGCGGGGCCCCCCGGACCCAGTACTTC. Amino acid sequence: CASSQPVGSSGAPRTQYF.

This clonotype was counted many times. The V call is TRBV12-3 or TRBV12-4, the J call TRBJ1-5; D not resolved. This CDR3 spans 13 amino acids. V gave up 1 base and J gave up 6 bases, with 7 bases separating them. The CDR3 nucleotides are TGTGCCAGCAGTTTAGGGTTCGGTCAGCCCCAGCATTTT. As protein: CASSLGFGQPQHF.

Ten or more counts support this clonotype. CDR3 sequence: CASSRSSSKGQPQHF. The DNA for the CDR3 is TGTGCCAGTAGTAGATCCTCCTCAAAGGGTCAGCCCCAGCATTTT. The V gene is TRBV19, the J gene TRBJ1-5; D is unresolved. Germline V CDR1 and CDR2: LNHDA, SQIVND (reference sequence). V lost 4 bases to trimming and J lost 6 bases, with 16 bases between them. This CDR3 region has 15 residues.

Comment on this clonotype: Without the conserved terminal phenylalanine or tryptophan, this CDR3 likely stems from a read error. This chain uses TRBV14 with TRBJ2-5; D might be TRBD2 (6 bases). Germline V gives CDR1 SGHDN, CDR2 FVKESK. This CDR3 comprises 13 residues. The CDR3 DNA reads as TGTGCCAGCGGCCAAGTTGGAGGGAAGACCCAGTACTCC. It yields the protein CASGQVGGKTQYS.

This chain joins TRBV29-1 and TRBJ2-7; TRBD1 aligns across 7 bases. The trim removed 7 bases at V and 1 base at J, leaving 7 bases unmatched. This CDR3 region has 13 residues. Germline loops: CDR1 SQVTM, CDR2 ANQGSEA. The CDR3 sequence is CSARTGASYEQYF. As DNA, the CDR3 is TGCAGCGCTCGGACAGGCGCTTCCTACGAGCAGTACTTC.